This T cell receptor (gamma chain) originates from a study of Vδ1+ human thymocytes. Study results and limitations: TRD repertoires were essentially private, unlike widely shared TRG clonotypes. In the thymus, TRG and TRD repertoires looked highly polyclonal with Gaussian CDR3 lengths. Bulk data may be misread because of unexpected Vdelta2 sequences. Thymic delta-chain repertoires held roughly 19% Vdelta2 sequences and few Vdelta3, despite high sort purity.

The CDR3 consists of 14 residues. J lost 7 bases, V lost 3 bases, and 12 bases had no gene match. CDR1 and CDR2 (germline): VTNTFY, YDVSTARD (reference sequence). Sequences come from RNA converted to cDNA by reverse transcription. Pooled V-gene forward primers with one constant-region reverse primer generated the CDR3 amplicons by multiplex PCR. TCRdb reanalyzed the multiplex PCR reads using CATT. The sample has about 6,500 gamma-chain clones, approximately 38% seen once; the top ten hold roughly 2.1%. Turning to this clone: Its matching antigen is unknown.

The sorted cells were CD3+ Vdelta1+ Vdelta2- thymocytes from alphabeta-depleted thymus. The TCR sequence derives from a boy under two years old who had congenital heart surgery. The chain couples TRGV3 to TRGJ1 or TRGJ2. The sequenced material came from Vdelta1+ gamma-delta thymocytes from the thymus. Documented subset: FACS-sorted CD3+ TCRalphabeta- TCRVdelta1+ TCRVdelta2- thymocytes. The DNA of the CDR3 is TGTGCCACCTGGGACGGTTCCCGTAGATATAAGAAACTCTTT. Its translation: CATWDGSRRYKKLF.